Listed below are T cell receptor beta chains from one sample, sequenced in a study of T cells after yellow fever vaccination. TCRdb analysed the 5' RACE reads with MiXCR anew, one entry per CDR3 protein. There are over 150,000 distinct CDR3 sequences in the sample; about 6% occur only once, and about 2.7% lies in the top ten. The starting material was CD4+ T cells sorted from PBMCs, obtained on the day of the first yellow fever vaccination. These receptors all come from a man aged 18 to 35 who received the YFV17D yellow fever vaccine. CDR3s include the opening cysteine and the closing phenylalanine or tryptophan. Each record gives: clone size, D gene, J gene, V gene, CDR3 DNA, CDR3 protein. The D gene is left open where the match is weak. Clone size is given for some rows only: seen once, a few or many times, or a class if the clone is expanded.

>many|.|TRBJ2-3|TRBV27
TGTGCCAGCAGATACCCCGGATCCACAGATACGCAGTATTTT
CASRYPGSTDTQYF
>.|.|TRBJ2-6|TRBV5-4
TGTGCCAGCAGCTTGGCCCCAGGTTCTGGGGCCAACGTCCTGACTTTC
CASSLAPGSGANVLTF
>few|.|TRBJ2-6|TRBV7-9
TGTGCCAGCAGCTTAATCCGGGGACCCCCTGGGGCCAACGTCCTGACTTTC
CASSLIRGPPGANVLTF
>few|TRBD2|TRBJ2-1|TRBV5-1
TGCGCCAGCAGCTTGGGTCCTAGCGGGGGGGACAATGAGCAGTTCTTC
CASSLGPSGGDNEQFF
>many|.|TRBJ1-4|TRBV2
TGTGCCAGCACCCCATGGGTCCTTAATGAAAAACTGTTTTTT
CASTPWVLNEKLFF
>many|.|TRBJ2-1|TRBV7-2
TGTGCCAGCAGCTTAGGTGGGGGGCCCTTGTTCTTC
CASSLGGGPLFF
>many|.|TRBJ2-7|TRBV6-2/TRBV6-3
TGTGCCAGCAGTTATATCGCAGTCACCGAGCAGTACTTC
CASSYIAVTEQYF
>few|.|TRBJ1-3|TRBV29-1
TGCAGCGTTGAAGGGTCACCCTCTGGAAACACCATATATTTT
CSVEGSPSGNTIYF
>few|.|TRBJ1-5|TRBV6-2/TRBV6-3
TGTGCCAGCAGCAAAACAGTTACTCGCAATCAGCCCCAGCATTTT
CASSKTVTRNQPQHF
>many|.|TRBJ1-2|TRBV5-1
TGCGCCAGCAGCTTGGAACAGGGAAGCTATGGCTACACCTTC
CASSLEQGSYGYTF
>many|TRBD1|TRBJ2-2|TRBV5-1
TGCGCCAGCAGCCCGGGGACAGGGTGGAACACCGGGGAGCTGTTTTTT
CASSPGTGWNTGELFF
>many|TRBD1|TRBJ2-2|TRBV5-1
TGCGCCAGCAGCCACAGGGGGAAGGACACCGGGGAGCTGTTTTTT
CASSHRGKDTGELFF
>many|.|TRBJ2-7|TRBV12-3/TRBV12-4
TGTGCCAGCAGTTTTGGGGGAAGGAGGTCCGAGCAGTACTTC
CASSFGGRRSEQYF
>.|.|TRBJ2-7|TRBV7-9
TGTGCCAGCAGTTCGACTTCCGGGCCGTCAACCCCCTACGAGCAGTACTTC
CASSSTSGPSTPYEQYF
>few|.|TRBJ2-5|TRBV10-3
TGTGCCACCCGGCCCTCACAGGAATCCCAAGAGACCCAGTACTTC
CATRPSQESQETQYF
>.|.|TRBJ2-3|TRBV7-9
TGTGCCAGCAGCCAACCCCAGACACCCTCAGCGGGAGATACGCAGTATTTT
CASSQPQTPSAGDTQYF
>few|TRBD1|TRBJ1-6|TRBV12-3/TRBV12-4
TGTGCCAGCAGTGGACAGGGAACGATCTGGAATTCACCCCTCCACTTT
CASSGQGTIWNSPLHF
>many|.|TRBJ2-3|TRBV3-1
TGTGCCAGCAGCCAGGGGACTAGCACAGATACGCAGTATTTT
CASSQGTSTDTQYF
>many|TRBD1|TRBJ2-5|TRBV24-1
TGTGCCACCAGTGAGTGGACAGGTTCTGGGGAGACCCAGTACTTC
CATSEWTGSGETQYF
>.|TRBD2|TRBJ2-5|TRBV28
TGTGCCAGCAGTCCCGGGACTAGCGGGGGGCTCCAAGAGACCCAGTACTTC
CASSPGTSGGLQETQYF
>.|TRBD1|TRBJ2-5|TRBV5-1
TGCGCCAGCAGCTTATACAGGGGCTATGAAGAGACCCAGTACTTC
CASSLYRGYEETQYF
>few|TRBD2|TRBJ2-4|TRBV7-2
TGTGCCAGCAGCTGGACTAGTGCTGGGATTCAGTACTTC
CASSWTSAGIQYF
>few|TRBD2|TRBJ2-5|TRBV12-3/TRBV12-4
TGTGCCAGCAGTTTTGCTAGCGGGGGGAAAGAGACCCAGTACTTC
CASSFASGGKETQYF
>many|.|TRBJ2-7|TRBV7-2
TGTGCCAGCAGCTTACAACAGGGCCCCTACGAGCAGTACTTC
CASSLQQGPYEQYF
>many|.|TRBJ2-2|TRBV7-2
TGTGCCAGCAGCCCAGGGTTTCCCGGGGAGCTGTTTTTT
CASSPGFPGELFF